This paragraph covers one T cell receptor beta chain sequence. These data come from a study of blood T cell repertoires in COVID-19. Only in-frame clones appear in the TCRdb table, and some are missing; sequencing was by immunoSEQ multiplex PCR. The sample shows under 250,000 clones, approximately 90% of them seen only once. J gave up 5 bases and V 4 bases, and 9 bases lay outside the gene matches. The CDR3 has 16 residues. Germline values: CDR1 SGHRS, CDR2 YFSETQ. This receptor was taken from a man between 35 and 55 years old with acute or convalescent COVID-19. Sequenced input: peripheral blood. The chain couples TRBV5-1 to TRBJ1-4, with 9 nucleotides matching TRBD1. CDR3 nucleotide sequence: TGCGCCAGCAGCCCTGGGACAGGGAGCCAGAATGAAAAACTGTTTTTT. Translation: CASSPGTGSQNEKLFF.